This record concerns one TCR beta chain sequence. Antigen specificity is unknown. The data originate from a study of PD-1 blockade in classical Hodgkin lymphoma. Study-wide results and limits: Individuals who commenced nivolumab within less than 1 year of ASCT were excluded.

Time point of the sample: cycle 4 day 1 (C4D1), after more than 5 weeks of nivolumab. There was relapse after autologous stem cell transplantation in every patient, and there was variation in brentuximab vedotin exposure. Clones were read by immunoSEQ multiplex PCR, and TCRdb kept only the in-frame ones, dropping some. This table has 100,000 or so clones, approximately 94% appearing once. The CDR3 sequence is 14 residues long. Between the trimmed V and J ends, which lost 1 base and 4 bases, there was a span of 10 bases. CDR1 is SEHNR, CDR2 FQNEAQ, per germline (reference sequence). The sample here was peripheral blood mononuclear cells (PBMCs), taken before the fourth cycle of nivolumab. This receptor was identified in a human donor with classical Hodgkin lymphoma. V usage is TRBV7-9 and J usage is TRBJ1-2; D is unresolved. The CDR3 nucleotides read TGTGCCAGCAGCTTAGATTCGCAGATCTATGGCTACACCTTC. Protein sequence: CASSLDSQIYGYTF.